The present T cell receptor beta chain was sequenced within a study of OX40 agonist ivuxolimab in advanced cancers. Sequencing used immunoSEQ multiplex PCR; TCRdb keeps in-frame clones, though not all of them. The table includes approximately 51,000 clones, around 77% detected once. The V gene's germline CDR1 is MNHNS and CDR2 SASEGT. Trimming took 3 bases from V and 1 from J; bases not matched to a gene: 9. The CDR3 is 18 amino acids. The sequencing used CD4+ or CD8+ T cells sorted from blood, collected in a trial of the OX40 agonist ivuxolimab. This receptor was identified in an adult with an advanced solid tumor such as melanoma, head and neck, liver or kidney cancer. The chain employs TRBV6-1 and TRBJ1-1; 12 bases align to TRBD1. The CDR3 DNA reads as TGTGCCAGCAGTGAGCTACCGGGACAGGGGGCTCAGAACACTGAAGCTTTCTTT. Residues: CASSELPGQGAQNTEAFF.